This T cell receptor (beta chain) appears in the sequencing data of a study of T cell repertoires in cytomegalovirus infection. Across the whole study: Indications of both CMV infection and matching HLA type were provided by public TCR beta signatures.

A single record per CDR3 protein comes from TCRdb applying MiXCR to the reads. The data hold 480,000 or so distinct CDR3 sequences, with about 11% observed a single time. Germline CDR1 MDHEN, CDR2 SYDVKM. The CDR3 extends over 14 amino acids. The ends lost 6 bases at V and 5 bases at J; junction bases unmatched: 2. This clonotype was recorded many times. The sequencing input was PBMCs. V usage is TRBV28 and J usage is TRBJ1-4; 11 bases fit TRBD1. The receptor comes from a human donor in good health (CMV status not recorded). Some clones in this sample may be carry-over from other donors' samples. The DNA of the CDR3 is TGTGCCAGCAGACGGGACAGGGGGAATGAAAAACTGTTTTTT. Translated: CASRRDRGNEKLFF.